Below, 30 T cell receptor beta chains from the same sample are listed, as sequenced in a study of blood T cells in healthy people across ages. Primed by a sample-barcoded 5' primer and a J-beta primer mix, a second PCR proceeded for roughly 6 to 12 cycles. TCRdb re-called the 5' RACE reads through MiXCR, storing one row per CDR3 protein. Among hundreds of thousands of distinct CDR3 sequences listed, 58% were seen once. The sample consisted of blood. The receptors here all came from a man in his sixties in good health.

V is TRBV12-3 or TRBV12-4 and J is TRBJ2-1, with 14 bases identical to TRBD2. V shed 5 bases, J shed 7 bases, and the junction held 10 bases outside the gene matches. The CDR3 spans 17 residues. The CDR3 DNA is TGTGCCAGCAGTCTCCGGGGGGGGACTAGCGGGGGAAATGAGCAGTTCTTC. Protein sequence: CASSLRGGTSGGNEQFF.

CDR3 protein: CASSIRENEQFF. As DNA, the CDR3 is TGTGCCAGTAGTATACGGGAAAATGAGCAGTTCTTC. The chain has TRBV19 and TRBJ2-1, with a weak D call TRBD2 (5 bases). Deletions cut 2 bases from V and 7 bases from J, with 6 bases between. The length of the CDR3 is 12 residues. The germline CDR1 and CDR2 sequences are LNHDA and SQIVND (reference sequence).

This clonotype has a single count. An end of the junction differs from the germline gene, which may be a read error. The CDR3 bases are TGCGCCAGCAGCCAAAGGACTAGCATGGGGGAGACCCAGTACTTC. Its protein is CASSQRTSMGETQYF. The V gene is TRBV7-2, the J gene TRBJ2-4; 8 bases line up with TRBD2. The DNA matches TRBJ2-5 better at its end, which makes the J call doubtful. Germline-derived CDR1 and CDR2 are SGHTA and FQGNSA. The CDR3 has 15 amino acids.

The V and J genes are TRBV2 and TRBJ1-4; no firm D call. The CDR3 spans 14 residues. V lost 0 bases and J lost 0, with 2 bases in between. Germline loops: CDR1 SNHLY, CDR2 FYNNEI. As DNA, the CDR3 is TGTGCCAGCAGTGAAGCAGCAACTAATGAAAAACTGTTTTTT. Its translation is CASSEAATNEKLFF.

The V and J genes are TRBV7-9 and TRBJ2-1; no clear D. V was cut by 1 base and J by 4 bases, with 11 bases left in between. The CDR3 length is 15 residues. CDR1 and CDR2 (germline): SEHNR, FQNEAQ (reference sequence). CDR3: CASSLGSMGYNEQFF. The CDR3 coding sequence is TGTGCCAGCAGCTTAGGTTCCATGGGATACAATGAGCAGTTCTTC.

The V call is TRBV29-1, the J call TRBJ2-1, with D maybe TRBD2 (7 bases). Germline V gene lookup returns CDR1 SQVTM and CDR2 ANQGSEA. This CDR3 contains 13 residues. Trimming cost V 4 bases and J 8 bases, with 15 bases left between them. The CDR3 reads CSVVGGRVDEQFF. The CDR3, as DNA: TGCAGCGTTGTGGGGGGGCGGGTCGATGAGCAGTTCTTC.

With respect to this clonotype: A read error may account for a junction end that differs from germline. The chain joins TRBV3-1 to TRBJ2-4; D is ambiguous. The DNA end is a closer match to TRBJ2-5, so the J assignment may be wrong. Germline CDR1 is LGHDT and CDR2 is YNNKEL (reference sequence). The CDR3 runs 15 residues. Written as DNA, the CDR3 is TGTGCCAGCAGCCAAGATCGGTCTGTTCAAGGGACCCAGTACTTC. It specifies CASSQDRSVQGTQYF.

V usage is TRBV6-5 and J usage is TRBJ2-5; 7 bases are a match to TRBD1. Per germline, CDR1 MNHEY and CDR2 SVGAGI. After removal of 2 bases from V and 4 bases from J, the junction contained 7 bases not matched to a gene. This CDR3 is built from 15 residues. CDR3 bases: TGTGCCAGCAGTTACCTACAGGGGTCGGGAGAGACCCAGTACTTC. The encoded protein is CASSYLQGSGETQYF.

This chain joins TRBV6-6 and TRBJ2-7, with TRBD1 identical over 8 bases. The germline V gene encodes CDR1 MNHNY and CDR2 SVGAGI (reference sequence). J gave up 2 bases and V 5 bases, and 5 bases lay outside the gene matches. CDR3 length: 14 amino acids. CDR3 sequence (DNA): TGTGCCAGCAGTGGAAGGACAGGGACCTACGAGCAGTACTTC. This codes for CASSGRTGTYEQYF.

This clonotype came up a few times. The chain uses TRBV14 and TRBJ1-2; tentatively, D is TRBD1 (6 bases). This CDR3 region has 15 residues. V was clipped by 0 bases and J by 4 bases, with 12 bases between them. CDR1 is SGHDN and CDR2 is FVKESK in the germline V gene. CDR3 sequence reads: CASSQEQGRLYGYTF. In nucleotides, the CDR3 is TGTGCCAGCAGCCAAGAACAGGGAAGGCTCTATGGCTACACCTTC.

This sequence joins TRBV20-1 and TRBJ2-4, with TRBD2 matching 13 bases. After removal of 5 bases from V and 6 bases from J, the junction contained 1 base not matched to a gene. Germline V lookup: CDR1 DFQATT, CDR2 SNEGSKA (reference sequence). This CDR3 is 13 amino acids long. The CDR3: CSAGTSGVNIQYF. In DNA form, the CDR3 reads TGCAGTGCTGGGACTAGCGGGGTAAACATTCAGTACTTC.

A remark on this clonotype: A read error may account for a junction end that differs from germline. This chain joins TRBV7-9 and TRBJ1-4; TRBD1 is a possible D gene (6 bases). CDR1 is SEHNR and CDR2 is FQNEAQ in the germline V gene (reference sequence). CDR3 length: 16 amino acids. The CDR3: CASSLDRGATNEELFF. Here the CDR3 DNA reads TGTGCCAGCAGCCTGGACAGAGGGGCAACTAATGAAGAACTGTTTTTT.

This sequence joins TRBV18 and TRBJ2-5; D is perhaps TRBD1 (6 bases). Trimming took 1 base from V and 3 from J, leaving 9 bases between them. Germline V gene lookup returns CDR1 KGHSH and CDR2 LQKENI. There are 14 residues in the CDR3. The CDR3 DNA sequence: TGTGCCAGCTCACCACAGAGGGGGAAAGAGACCCAGTACTTC. Its translation: CASSPQRGKETQYF.

This chain connects TRBV20-1 to TRBJ2-3; tentatively, D is TRBD2 (6 bases). Germline V lookup: CDR1 DFQATT, CDR2 SNEGSKA (reference sequence). The CDR3 spans 15 residues. V lost 4 bases to trimming and J lost 5 bases, with 19 bases between them. The CDR3 sequence: CSANPGVGGEDTQYF. The CDR3 DNA sequence: TGCAGTGCTAACCCCGGGGTGGGGGGAGAAGATACGCAGTATTTT.

This clonotype has just a few counts. The rearrangement uses TRBV20-1 and TRBJ2-3; 9 bases match TRBD2. The CDR3 consists of 14 residues. Trimming cost V 4 bases and J 3 bases; bases outside gene matches: 5. Germline V CDR1 and CDR2: DFQATT, SNEGSKA (reference sequence). CDR3 sequence (DNA): TGCAGTGCTAAGCGGGGGGAGGGTACAGATACGCAGTATTTT. This sequence encodes CSAKRGEGTDTQYF.

This chain uses TRBV6-1 with TRBJ1-4; D is perhaps TRBD1 (6 bases). This CDR3 has 15 amino acids. Germline V CDR1 and CDR2: MNHNS, SASEGT. Trimming shortened V by 6 bases and J by 7 bases, and 18 bases separated the two germline ends. The CDR3 reads CASSHGGAPTEKLFF. CDR3 DNA sequence: TGTGCCAGCAGCCATGGGGGGGCGCCGACTGAAAAACTGTTTTTT.

V gene TRBV6-6 combines with J gene TRBJ2-5; D gene uncertain. The CDR3 is 13 amino acids. V lost 5 bases and J lost 2, with 9 bases in between. Germline-derived CDR1 and CDR2 are MNHNY and SVGAGI (reference sequence). The CDR3 bases are TGTGCCAGCAGTAAAAGATTACAAGAGACCCAGTACTTC. Its protein is CASSKRLQETQYF.

J is TRBJ2-7 and V is TRBV12-3 or TRBV12-4; 9 nucleotides line up with TRBD2. The J call is doubtful: the DNA matches TRBJ2-5 better. This CDR3 has 15 residues. CDR3 in amino acids: CASSSTGTSTETQYF. The CDR3 DNA follows: TGTGCCAGCAGTTCTACCGGGACTAGCACAGAGACCCAGTACTTC.

V gene TRBV27 combines with J gene TRBJ2-1; 13 nucleotides match TRBD2. From germline, CDR1 is MNHEY and CDR2 SMNVEV (reference sequence). The CDR3 consists of 15 residues. Trimming cost V 4 bases and J 8 bases; bases outside gene matches: 5. The CDR3 loop is CASSSLAGGLDEQFF. In DNA, the CDR3 is TGTGCCAGCAGTTCACTAGCGGGGGGGCTCGATGAGCAGTTCTTC.

V and J are TRBV11-1 and TRBJ2-1; 8 bases line up with TRBD2. CDR1 SGHAT and CDR2 FQDESV come from the germline V gene (reference sequence). The CDR3 loop spans 14 amino acids. J was trimmed by 6 bases and V by 1 base; bases with no gene match: 2. CDR3 bases: TGTGCCAGCAGCTTAGAAACTAGCGGCAATGAGCAGTTCTTC. As protein: CASSLETSGNEQFF. Full variable domain (rest looked up from reference TRBV11-1 and TRBJ2-1): EAEVAQSPRYKITEKSQAVAFWCDPISGHATLYWYRQILGQGPELLVQFQDESVVDDSQLPKDRFSAERLKGVDSTLKIQPAELGDSAMYLCASSLETSGNEQFFGPGTRLTVL.

This clonotype was recorded a few times. The gene calls are TRBV4-1 and TRBJ2-2; no firm D call. CDR1 is MGHRA and CDR2 is YSYEKL in the germline V gene. This CDR3 has 15 residues. Trimming cost V 0 bases and J 5 bases, with 10 bases left between them. The DNA of the CDR3 is TGCGCCAGCAGCCAAGACGGGCGGCGGACCGGGGAGCTGTTTTTT. Its translation is CASSQDGRRTGELFF.

The genes are TRBV12-3 or TRBV12-4 and TRBJ2-4; possible D gene TRBD1, 6 bases. V was trimmed by 8 bases and J by 13 bases, leaving 18 bases between them. CDR3 length: 12 residues. The CDR3 DNA reads TGTGCCAGCCTCCGAAGAGGGGGAGAGCAGTACTTC. Its translation is CASLRRGGEQYF.

The chain joins TRBV5-1 to TRBJ2-1, with D possibly called TRBD1 or TRBD2 (5 bases each). The CDR3 consists of 14 residues. The V end lost 4 bases, the J end lost 6 bases, and 14 bases lay between the germline ends. CDR1 and CDR2 (germline): SGHRS, YFSETQ. This CDR3 reads CASSNEGSFNEQFF. CDR3 nucleotides: TGCGCCAGCAGCAACGAGGGGTCATTCAATGAGCAGTTCTTC.

The V call is TRBV5-1, the J call TRBJ2-7, with D possibly being TRBD2 (5 bases). Looked up from germline, CDR1 is SGHRS and CDR2 is YFSETQ. This CDR3 comprises 14 residues. The ends were cut back, 4 bases at V and 5 bases at J, with 16 bases in the middle. The CDR3: CASSVVEAIDEQYF. CDR3 sequence (DNA): TGCGCCAGCAGCGTGGTGGAGGCAATCGACGAGCAGTACTTC.

The genes are TRBV6-4 and TRBJ2-1; TRBD1 is a possible D gene (7 bases). The germline V gene has CDR1 MRHNA and CDR2 SNTAGT. The CDR3 sequence is 13 residues long. V lost 10 bases, J lost 9 bases, and 19 bases lay in between. CDR3 protein: CATQGGDLTEQFF. CDR3 in DNA: TGTGCCACCCAGGGGGGCGACCTCACTGAGCAGTTCTTC.

In its sample, this clonotype was seen a few times. The CDR3 here is CASQGRVGYQETQYF. The CDR3 region has the DNA TGTGCCAGCCAGGGGCGGGTCGGTTACCAAGAGACCCAGTACTTC. The chain combines TRBV2 with TRBJ2-5; perhaps TRBD1 as D (6 bases). V was cut by 8 bases and J by 0 bases, with 16 bases left in between. Germline CDR1 SNHLY, CDR2 FYNNEI. The CDR3 contains 15 residues.

This chain connects TRBV10-3 to TRBJ2-7; TRBD1 might be the D (5 bases). CDR1 is ENHRY and CDR2 is SYGVKD in the germline V gene. The CDR3 has 13 residues. Trimming removed 8 bases from V and 2 bases from J, with 13 bases in between. As DNA, the CDR3 is TGTGCCATCGTCGAGGCAGGGACCTACGAGCAGTACTTC. Translated, it gives CAIVEAGTYEQYF.

The chain employs TRBV20-1 and TRBJ2-5, with 9 nucleotides matching TRBD2. V gave up 3 bases and J gave up 2 bases; unmatched junction bases: 10. The CDR3 covers 16 residues. Germline values: CDR1 DFQATT, CDR2 SNEGSKA (reference sequence). CDR3 loop: CSASYGLAGPQETQYF. CDR3 nucleotides: TGCAGTGCTAGCTACGGTCTAGCGGGGCCACAAGAGACCCAGTACTTC.

This chain joins TRBV5-1 and TRBJ1-2, with TRBD1 identical over 9 bases. Per the germline V gene, CDR1 is SGHRS and CDR2 is YFSETQ. With 4 bases clipped from V and 5 bases from J, the junction kept 9 bases outside the gene matches. This CDR3 comprises 15 residues. The CDR3 bases are TGCGCCAGCAGCGCCTCACAGGGGGCGCGGTATGGCTACACCTTC. It specifies CASSASQGARYGYTF.

The chain carries TRBV20-1 and TRBJ2-5; tentatively, D is TRBD1 (5 bases). The CDR3 is made up of 15 amino acids. Germline CDR1 and CDR2: DFQATT and SNEGSKA (reference sequence). The ends were cut back, 0 bases at V and 2 bases at J, with 13 bases in the middle. Here the CDR3 DNA reads TGCAGTGCTAGAGATGGGGCAGGTGGACAAGAGACCCAGTACTTC. This codes for CSARDGAGGQETQYF.